A selection of T cell receptor beta chains follows, all from one sample in a study of cytomegalovirus exposure and HLA in healthy donors. This table comes from immunoSEQ multiplex PCR, and its TCRdb copy is limited to in-frame clones, with some not included. The data contain roughly 230,000 clones, about nine tenths of them singletons. The sample consisted of PBMCs. All receptors come from a girl aged 2 to 10 in good health and CMV-seronegative. The CDR3 runs from the conserved cysteine through the conserved F or W. A D gene is named only where the DNA matches it firmly. Rows may omit the clone size; those that give it use once, few, many or a size class.

j_call v_call cdr3_length clone_size d_call cdr3_nt cdr3_aa
TRBJ1-2 TRBV4-1 18 - TRBD1 TGCGCCAGCAGCCAAGATGCCCCGGGACAGGGCCTTTACTATGGCTACACCTTC CASSQDAPGQGLYYGYTF
TRBJ2-2 TRBV11-2 16 - TRBD1 TGTGCCAGCAGCTCCCCGGGACAGGGTCCCCCCGGGGAGCTGTTTTTT CASSSPGQGPPGELFF
TRBJ2-1 TRBV7-2 15 - TRBD2 TGTGCCAGCAGCTTGGTAGCGGGAGGGCCAAATGAGCAGTTCTTC CASSLVAGGPNEQFF
TRBJ2-3 TRBV19 14 - - TGTGCCAGTAGTTTAGGACAGTACACAGATACGCAGTATTTT CASSLGQYTDTQYF
TRBJ1-4 TRBV28 15 once - TGTGCCAGCAGTTTAACGTATCCGGGACAAGAAAAACTGTTTTTT CASSLTYPGQEKLFF
TRBJ1-3 TRBV30 15 - TRBD1 TGTGCCTGGAGTGTTCAGGGGGCGCAAGGAAACACCATATATTTT CAWSVQGAQGNTIYF
TRBJ2-7 TRBV6-5 16 - TRBD1 TGTGCCAGCAGTTACTCGTTGGGACAGGGGAGCTACGAGCAGTACTTC CASSYSLGQGSYEQYF
TRBJ2-1 TRBV18 14 - - TGTGCCAGCTCACCGGGGGGTGGATACAATGAGCAGTTCTTC CASSPGGGYNEQFF
TRBJ2-1 TRBV1 16 - - TGCACCAGCAGCCGAGGACTAGCGCCAGAGTGGGGTGAGCAGTTCTTC CTSSRGLAPEWGEQFF
TRBJ1-2 TRBV27 14 once TRBD1 TGTGCCAGCAGTCCCGGGACAGGGTACTATGGCTACACCTTC CASSPGTGYYGYTF
TRBJ2-7 TRBV27 13 - - TGTGCCAGCAGCCAAGACAGCTCCTACGAGCAGTACTTC CASSQDSSYEQYF
TRBJ2-1 TRBV5-4 17 - - TGTGCCAGCAGCTTTGAGCGATCGGTAGGCTCCTACAATGAGCAGTTCTTC CASSFERSVGSYNEQFF
TRBJ1-1 TRBV19 13 - TRBD1 TGTGCCACCCTAGCGGACAGGGCGGCTGAAGCTTTCTTT CATLADRAAEAFF
TRBJ1-1 TRBV23-1 17 - - TGCGCCAGCAGTCAATCTCGGCGGGGGGCGCCGGGCACTGAAGCTTTCTTT CASSQSRRGAPGTEAFF
TRBJ1-5 TRBV6-5 14 - - TGTGCCAGCAGTTACTCTGGAGGGACCCAGCCCCAGCATTTT CASSYSGGTQPQHF
TRBJ2-1 TRBV5-6 14 - TRBD2 TGTGCCAGCAGCGCTAGCGGGGGGGCAATCGAGCAGTTCTTC CASSASGGAIEQFF
TRBJ2-2 TRBV5-4 16 - TRBD1 TGTGCCAGCAGCTTGGGACAGGGGGCCGAGTACGGGGAGCTGTTTTTT CASSLGQGAEYGELFF
TRBJ2-6 TRBV28 16 - TRBD2 TGTGCCAGCAGTTTGGGCGGGAGCTCTGGGGCCAACGTCCTGACTTTC CASSLGGSSGANVLTF